The clone carrying this T cell receptor (beta chain) was observed many times. The antigen is undetermined. Combining iRepertoire HTBI primers with Arm-PCR of CDR3 regions, the authors built TCR beta libraries. TCRdb passed the multiplex PCR reads through MiXCR, listing each CDR3 protein once. The sample lists about 620,000 distinct CDR3 sequences, 16% occurring once. These data belong to a study of regulatory T cells in long-lasting Graves disease. The study, taken as a whole, reports: The researchers studied only peripheral blood, not thyroid tissue. Newly diagnosed disease favored TRBV20-1 and TRBJ2-1 over persistent disease.

Documented time point: newly diagnosed GD, antithyroid drugs for less than 3 months. Researchers made the TCR library from RNA that was extracted from PBMCs. The CDR3 length is 17 residues. Germline V gives CDR1 SGHDN, CDR2 FVKESK. Unmatched junction bases numbered 17, after V lost 1 base and J lost 12 bases. This sample also belongs to another study, concerning T cells in Graves' hyperthyroidism and ophthalmopathy. That investigation notes: Lactation, pregnancy, other autoimmune disease or uncontrolled infection led to exclusion of patients.

The TCR was taken from a young woman with Graves disease. Source: peripheral blood mononuclear cells (PBMCs), taken at new diagnosis, from a patient treated with antithyroid drugs. The rearrangement uses TRBV14 and TRBJ2-1, with TRBD2 matching 8 bases. In DNA, the CDR3 is TGTGCCAGCAGCCAAGCTCTCCTAGCGGGCGGTTTCGGGGCGCAGTTCTTC. This gives the protein CASSQALLAGGFGAQFF.